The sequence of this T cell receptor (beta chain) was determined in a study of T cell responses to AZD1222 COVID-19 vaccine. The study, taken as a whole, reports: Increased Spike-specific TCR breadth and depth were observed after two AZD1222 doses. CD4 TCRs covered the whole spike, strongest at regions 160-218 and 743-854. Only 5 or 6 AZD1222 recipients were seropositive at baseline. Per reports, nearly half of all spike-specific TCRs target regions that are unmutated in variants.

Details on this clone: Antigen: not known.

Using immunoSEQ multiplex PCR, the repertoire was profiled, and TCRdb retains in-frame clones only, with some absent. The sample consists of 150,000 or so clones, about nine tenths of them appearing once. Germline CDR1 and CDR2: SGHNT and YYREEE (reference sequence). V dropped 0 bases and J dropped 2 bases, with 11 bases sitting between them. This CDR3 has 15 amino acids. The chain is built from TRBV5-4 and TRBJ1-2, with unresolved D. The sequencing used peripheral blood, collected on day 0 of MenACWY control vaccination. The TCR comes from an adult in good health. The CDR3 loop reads CASSLADRNNYGYTF. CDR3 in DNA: TGTGCCAGCAGCTTGGCCGACCGCAACAACTATGGCTACACCTTC.